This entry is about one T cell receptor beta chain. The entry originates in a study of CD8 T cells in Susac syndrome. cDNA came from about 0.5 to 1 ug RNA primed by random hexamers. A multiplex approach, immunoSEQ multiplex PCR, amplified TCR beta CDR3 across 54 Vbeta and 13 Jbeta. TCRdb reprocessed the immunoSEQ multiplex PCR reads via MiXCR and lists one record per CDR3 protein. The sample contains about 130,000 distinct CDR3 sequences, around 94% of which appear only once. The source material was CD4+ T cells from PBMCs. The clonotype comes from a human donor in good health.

The CDR3 loop reads CSARIGTDYGYTF. For the CDR3, the DNA is TGCAGTGCTAGGATAGGGACTGACTATGGCTACACCTTC. The genes are TRBV20-1 and TRBJ1-2; a weak D match, TRBD1 (5 bases). The CDR3 extends over 13 amino acids. Germline values: CDR1 DFQATT, CDR2 SNEGSKA (reference sequence). V gave up 3 bases and J gave up 3 bases, with 11 bases separating them.